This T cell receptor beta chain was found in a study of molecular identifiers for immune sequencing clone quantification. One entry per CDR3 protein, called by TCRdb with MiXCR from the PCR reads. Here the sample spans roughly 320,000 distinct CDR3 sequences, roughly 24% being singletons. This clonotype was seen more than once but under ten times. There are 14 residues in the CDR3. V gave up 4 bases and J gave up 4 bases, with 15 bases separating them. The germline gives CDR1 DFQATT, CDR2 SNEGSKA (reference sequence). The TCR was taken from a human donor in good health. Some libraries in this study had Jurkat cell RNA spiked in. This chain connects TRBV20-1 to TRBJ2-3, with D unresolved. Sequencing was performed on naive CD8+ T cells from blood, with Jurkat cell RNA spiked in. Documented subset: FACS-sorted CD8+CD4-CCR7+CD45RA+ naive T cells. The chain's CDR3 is CSANGEVPSDTQYF. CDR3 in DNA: TGCAGTGCTAACGGAGAGGTCCCCTCAGATACGCAGTATTTT.